The entry that follows covers one TCR beta chain sequence. V was cut by 4 bases and J by 0 bases, with 18 bases left in between. Germline loops: CDR1 MNHEY, CDR2 SMNVEV (reference sequence). This CDR3 has 17 amino acids. Profiling relied on immunoSEQ multiplex PCR, and the TCRdb table lists in-frame clones only, not all of them. Counted here are 99,000 or so clones, about 94% occurring once; the ten biggest clones make up 0.99%. The data originate from a study of T cell changes during pregnancy in multiple sclerosis. The chain links TRBV27 to TRBJ1-1; D not resolved. The clonotype comes from a female donor with multiple sclerosis, enrolled in a pregnancy study. Here the sequenced sample was peripheral blood, taken after pregnancy. The CDR3 region has the DNA TGTGCCAGCAGTTCAAATTGGGCCCGGATTATGAACACTGAAGCTTTCTTT. As protein: CASSSNWARIMNTEAFF.